The clone carrying this T cell receptor (beta chain) was seen a single time. Antigen specificity is unknown. The data are from a study of tumor-infiltrating lymphocytes in localized non-small cell lung cancer. As for the study in general: Resected tumor was paired with non-adjacent uninvolved lung from the same patient.

Trimming took off 6 bases at V and 9 bases at J, with 21 bases between the two ends. CDR1 MNHEY and CDR2 SVGAGI come from the germline V gene. This CDR3 comprises 15 residues. Some clones are missing from TCRdb's copy, which holds only in-frame ones; the method was immunoSEQ multiplex PCR. The profile shows some 8,700 clones, less than 80% of them singletons. Overall study findings and caveats: TCRbeta sequencing showed higher T cell infiltration in tumors than uninvolved lung.

This receptor was taken from a human donor with non-small cell lung cancer. Sequencing was done on a sample of uninvolved lung tissue not adjacent to the tumor. This chain links TRBV6-5 with TRBJ2-1; weak D call: TRBD1 (5 bases). The CDR3 DNA reads as TGTGCCAGCAGGTTAACAGGAAGTTTAGGCGGTGAGCAGTTCTTC. Its protein is CASRLTGSLGGEQFF.